Sequencing of this TCR beta chain was carried out in a study of T cell responses to AZD1222 COVID-19 vaccine. Findings and caveats of the study: Researchers took repertoire samples only after the peak T cell response had come. CD4 TCRs associated with vaccination spanned spike, dominating at 160-218 and 743-854. Recipients of AZD1222 seropositive at baseline numbered only 6 or 7.

V was cut by 0 bases and J by 8 bases, with 10 bases left in between. This CDR3 is built from 13 residues. Looked up from germline, CDR1 is SGHAT and CDR2 is FQDESV (reference sequence). The table came from immunoSEQ multiplex PCR; TCRdb's copy has only in-frame clones and leaves some out. In the table there are 100,000 to 150,000 clones, roughly 89% of which are singletons. Points on this clone: Its antigen is unidentified.

V and J are TRBV11-1 and TRBJ1-2; D gene ambiguous. This material consisted of peripheral blood, taken on day 0 of MenACWY control vaccination. This TCR was recovered from an adult in good health. In nucleotides, the CDR3 is TGTGCCAGCAGCTTAGCAACGAGATTGGGCTACACCTTC. Its protein product is CASSLATRLGYTF.